A single sample gave rise to the 32 T cell receptor beta chains below, sequenced in a study of T cell responses to AZD1222 COVID-19 vaccine. Some clones are missing from TCRdb's copy, which holds only in-frame ones; the method was immunoSEQ multiplex PCR. The table includes about 110,000 clones, roughly 87% detected once. The source was peripheral blood, collected on day 0 of AZD1222 vaccination. These receptors came from an adult in good health.

The chain couples TRBV2 to TRBJ2-1; possibly TRBD2 for D (6 bases). Germline-derived CDR1 and CDR2 are SNHLY and FYNNEI. The CDR3 is 15 residues long. V was pared by 3 bases and J by 4 bases, with 13 bases between. CDR3 in amino acids: CASSEEGQGYNEQFF. In nucleotides, the CDR3 is TGTGCCAGCAGTGAGGAGGGCCAGGGTTACAATGAGCAGTTCTTC.

The CDR3, as DNA: TGTGCCAGCAGCCCTGGTAGAGGGAACTATGGCTACACCTTC. This encodes CASSPGRGNYGYTF. This chain joins TRBV9 and TRBJ1-2; D not resolved. The CDR3 loop spans 14 amino acids. Germline V lookup: CDR1 SGDLS, CDR2 YYNGEE. The V and J ends lost 4 bases and 2 bases respectively, with 12 bases between them. The variable domain in full, completed from reference TRBV9 and TRBJ1-2, reads DSGVTQTPKHLITATGQRVTLRCSPRSGDLSVYWYQQSLDQGLQFLIQYYNGEERAKGNILERFSAQQFPDLHSELNLSSLELGDSALYFCASSPGRGNYGYTFGSGTRLTVV.

This clone was recorded only once. V gene TRBV4-3 combines with J gene TRBJ2-6; D not resolved. V dropped 0 bases and J dropped 4 bases, with 10 bases sitting between them. The germline V gene encodes CDR1 LGHNA and CDR2 YSLEER. CDR3 length: 16 amino acids. CDR3 DNA: TGCGCCAGCAGCCAAGACCGCCGTGGCGGGGCCAACGTCCTGACTTTC. Its translation is CASSQDRRGGANVLTF.

The rearrangement links TRBV7-9 to TRBJ2-7; no clear D. Germline CDR1 and CDR2: SEHNR and FQNEAQ (reference sequence). This CDR3 is built from 16 residues. V gave up 1 base and J gave up 3 bases, with 16 bases separating them. The CDR3 region is CASSLEGSPTFYEQYF. In DNA form, the CDR3 reads TGTGCCAGCAGCTTAGAAGGCAGCCCAACCTTCTACGAGCAGTACTTC.

The chain employs TRBV7-6 and TRBJ2-7; TRBD1 matches 7 bases. With V trimmed by 5 bases and J by 6 bases, 10 bases remained unmatched. The CDR3 runs to 14 residues. The V gene's germline CDR1 is SGHVS and CDR2 FNYEAQ. This CDR3 is CASSPRQGTGEQYF. The CDR3 DNA reads TGTGCCAGCAGCCCTCGACAGGGTACGGGCGAGCAGTACTTC.

The chain carries TRBV27 and TRBJ1-4; 9 bases fit TRBD1. Germline-derived CDR1 and CDR2 are MNHEY and SMNVEV (reference sequence). The V and J ends lost 6 bases and 8 bases, in that order; junction bases with no gene match: 4. The CDR3 spans 13 residues. Here the CDR3 reads CASRLTGGEKLFF. In nucleotides, the CDR3 is TGTGCCAGCAGGCTGACAGGGGGAGAAAAACTGTTTTTT.

The chain has TRBV19 and TRBJ1-1; no definite D call. V was trimmed by 5 bases and J by 0 bases, leaving 7 bases between them. This CDR3 has 13 amino acids. CDR1 and CDR2 (germline): LNHDA, SQIVND (reference sequence). CDR3 nucleotide sequence: TGTGCCAGTAGTTCACAAATGAACACTGAAGCTTTCTTT. Amino acids: CASSSQMNTEAFF.

The chain uses TRBV27 and TRBJ2-5; 7 nucleotides align to TRBD2. The V segment lost 2 bases and the J segment 5 bases; nucleotides outside the gene matches: 8. The V gene's germline CDR1 is MNHEY and CDR2 SMNVEV (reference sequence). This CDR3 has 15 residues. The CDR3 spells CASSLMGEGLETQYF. In DNA, the CDR3 is TGTGCCAGCAGTTTAATGGGGGAGGGCCTGGAGACCCAGTACTTC.

This clone was seen just once. The chain couples TRBV6-5 to TRBJ2-2; TRBD2 might be the D (5 bases). V lost 4 bases, J lost 4 bases, and 10 bases lay in between. The germline V gene has CDR1 MNHEY and CDR2 SVGAGI. CDR3 length: 14 amino acids. CDR3 coding DNA: TGTGCCAGCAGTTCCAATGCGGGCACCGGGGAGCTGTTTTTT. As protein: CASSSNAGTGELFF.

V is TRBV7-8 and J is TRBJ2-1, with 8 bases lining up with TRBD2. The CDR3 runs to 19 residues. V lost 3 bases and J lost 2; bases outside the gene matches: 15. Germline V gene lookup returns CDR1 SGHVS and CDR2 FQNEAQ. CDR3 nucleotide sequence: TGTGCCAGCAGCTTTAGGTCGCGAAACGGGAGGGCCCCCTACAATGAGCAGTTCTTC. Translation gives CASSFRSRNGRAPYNEQFF.

This chain joins TRBV9 and TRBJ2-5, with TRBD1 matching over 9 bases. After removal of 4 bases from V and 3 bases from J, the junction contained 7 bases not matched to a gene. The CDR3 is 15 residues long. Looked up from germline, CDR1 is SGDLS and CDR2 is YYNGEE. The CDR3 nucleotides read TGTGCCAGCAGCTACCGACAGGGGGTGGAAGAGACCCAGTACTTC. Residues: CASSYRQGVEETQYF. Full variable domain (remainder filled in from reference TRBV9 and TRBJ2-5): DSGVTQTPKHLITATGQRVTLRCSPRSGDLSVYWYQQSLDQGLQFLIQYYNGEERAKGNILERFSAQQFPDLHSELNLSSLELGDSALYFCASSYRQGVEETQYFGPGTRLLVL.

The chain recombines TRBV28 with TRBJ2-3; 9 bases line up with TRBD1. CDR1 is MDHEN, CDR2 SYDVKM, per germline. The CDR3 covers 16 residues. V lost 0 bases, J lost 1 base, and 2 bases stayed unmatched. Here the CDR3 reads CASSLWDRGRTDTQYF. The CDR3 DNA follows: TGTGCCAGCAGTTTATGGGACAGGGGCCGCACAGATACGCAGTATTTT.

The V gene is TRBV7-2, the J gene TRBJ2-1; a possible D gene is TRBD2 (6 bases). V shed 8 bases and J shed 4 bases, with 15 bases lying between them. Per the germline V gene, CDR1 is SGHTA and CDR2 is FQGNSA. The CDR3 covers 14 residues. The CDR3 sequence is CASLRGTYYNEQFF. As DNA, the CDR3 is TGTGCCAGCCTCCGGGGGACTTATTACAATGAGCAGTTCTTC.

Here the CDR3 DNA reads TGTGCCACCAGTGCGGGGGGGCTAGCGGGAGGCGACGAGCAGTACTTC. Protein product: CATSAGGLAGGDEQYF. This chain uses TRBV24-1 with TRBJ2-7; 11 bases are shared with TRBD2. Germline trimming cut 5 bases from V and 5 bases from J; bases unmatched to any gene: 10. The CDR3 totals 16 residues. CDR1 and CDR2 (germline): KGHDR, SFDVKD.

The rearrangement joins TRBV19 to TRBJ1-6; TRBD1 matches at 10 bases. V trimming: 5 bases; J trimming: 7 bases; junction bases outside the gene matches: 8. CDR3 length equals 16 residues. Germline V gives CDR1 LNHDA, CDR2 SQIVND (reference sequence). The CDR3 is CASSYFVDRGNSPLHF. DNA for the CDR3: TGTGCCAGTAGTTATTTCGTGGACAGGGGGAATTCACCCCTCCACTTT.

The genes are TRBV5-6 and TRBJ2-7, with 8 bases aligning to TRBD1. The CDR3 runs 14 residues. Germline V lookup: CDR1 SGHDT, CDR2 YYEEEE. V shed 7 bases, J shed 7 bases, and the junction held 13 bases outside the gene matches. The CDR3 region has the DNA TGTGCCAGCGTCCTCGGGACAGGCTCAGGTGAGCAGTACTTC. Residues: CASVLGTGSGEQYF.

Only one count was recorded for this clone. The gene calls are TRBV5-4 and TRBJ1-4; 7 bases match TRBD1. The CDR3 has 15 residues. With 4 bases clipped from V and 3 bases from J, the junction kept 6 bases outside the gene matches. Germline V gives CDR1 SGHNT, CDR2 YYREEE (reference sequence). The CDR3 loop is CASSSQGGANEKLFF. CDR3 sequence (DNA): TGTGCCAGCAGCAGCCAGGGGGGGGCTAATGAAAAACTGTTTTTT.

The chain recombines TRBV3-1 (or the pseudogene TRBV3-2) with TRBJ1-3, with a weak D call TRBD1 (6 bases). Germline V lookup: CDR1 LGHDT, CDR2 YNNKEL (reference sequence). V was trimmed by 1 base and J by 2 bases, leaving 9 bases between them. There are 15 residues in the CDR3. CDR3 coding DNA: TGTGCCAGCAGCCAAGGGGGGGCCCCTGGAAACACCATATATTTT. This encodes CASSQGGAPGNTIYF.

About this clone: Germline and junction disagree at one end, which may indicate a read error. This chain connects TRBV29-1 to TRBJ2-3; 7 bases match TRBD2. Germline-derived CDR1 and CDR2 are SQVTM and ANQGSEA. The CDR3 has 14 amino acids. CDR3: CSLFAGVSRDTQYF. CDR3 nucleotides: TGCAGCCTCTTTGCGGGGGTTAGCAGAGATACGCAGTATTTT.

The rearrangement joins TRBV7-2 to TRBJ2-1, with 7 bases fitting TRBD1. The CDR3 contains 13 residues. V dropped 7 bases and J dropped 10; count of bases not matched to a gene: 10. Germline CDR1 is SGHTA and CDR2 is FQGNSA. The CDR3 is CASNRDRTTEQFF. The CDR3 DNA sequence: TGTGCCAGCAACCGGGACAGAACCACAGAGCAGTTCTTC.

The V and J genes are TRBV9 and TRBJ1-2; 9 nucleotides line up with TRBD1. Germline loops: CDR1 SGDLS, CDR2 YYNGEE. This CDR3 has 14 amino acids. V lost 3 bases to trimming and J lost 6 bases; unmatched junction nucleotides: 6. CDR3 DNA: TGTGCCAGCAGCGGACCGGGACAGGGCGATGGCTACACCTTC. This codes for CASSGPGQGDGYTF.

The chain couples TRBV7-9 to TRBJ1-1; the D is unclear. Trimming removed 1 base from V and 1 base from J, with 4 bases in between. The CDR3 totals 13 residues. The germline gives CDR1 SEHNR, CDR2 FQNEAQ (reference sequence). In DNA, the CDR3 is TGTGCCAGCAGCTTAGAGGCGAACACTGAAGCTTTCTTT. It encodes CASSLEANTEAFF.

This clone has a handful of counts. This chain joins TRBV28 and TRBJ2-5, with D hard to call. The V gene's germline CDR1 is MDHEN and CDR2 SYDVKM. The length of the CDR3 is 13 residues. Trimming took off 6 bases at V and 4 bases at J, with 12 bases between the two ends. The CDR3 nucleotides read TGTGCCAGCAGCGCCCATGGGCGAGAGACCCAGTACTTC. This translates into CASSAHGRETQYF.

The count of this clone is one. The gene calls are TRBV30 and TRBJ1-6; TRBD1 aligns across 7 bases. Germline CDR1 and CDR2: GTSNPN and SVGIG (reference sequence). V dropped 4 bases and J dropped 7; count of bases not matched to a gene: 7. The CDR3 length is 14 residues. The CDR3 loop reads CAWNTGARNSPLHF. CDR3 nucleotides: TGTGCCTGGAACACAGGGGCAAGGAATTCACCCCTCCACTTT.

The chain has TRBV2 and TRBJ1-1, with TRBD1 as a possible D gene (6 bases). CDR3 length: 14 residues. CDR1 is SNHLY and CDR2 is FYNNEI in the germline V gene. V lost 7 bases to trimming and J lost 0 bases, with 12 bases between them. The CDR3: CASKPTGVNTEAFF. The CDR3 DNA reads as TGTGCCAGCAAGCCGACAGGAGTGAACACTGAAGCTTTCTTT.

This sequence joins TRBV28 and TRBJ1-2; 7 bases line up with TRBD1. Germline CDR1 and CDR2: MDHEN and SYDVKM. There are 13 residues in the CDR3. The V gene end was trimmed by 10 bases and the J gene end by 8 bases; junction bases not matched to a gene: 13. The CDR3, as DNA: TGTGCCATCCACCCGGGGCAGGGGGGAGGCTACACCTTC. Its protein is CAIHPGQGGGYTF.

The CDR3 DNA reads as TGTGCCAGCAGCAGGGACAGGGGCTCCTACAATGAGCAGTTCTTC. Its translation is CASSRDRGSYNEQFF. V gene TRBV5-4 combines with J gene TRBJ2-1; TRBD1 agrees at 10 bases. The junction had 1 base not matched to a gene; V was cut back by 4 bases and J by 0 bases. The CDR3 length is 15 residues. In germline, CDR1 is SGHNT, CDR2 YYREEE (reference sequence).

CDR3 coding DNA: TGTGCCAGCAGCTTAACTAGCGCCACCTACGAGCAGTACTTC. Protein product: CASSLTSATYEQYF. J is TRBJ2-7 and V is TRBV7-8, with 7 bases that match TRBD2. The CDR3 sequence is 14 residues long. V lost 2 bases to trimming and J lost 2 bases; unmatched junction nucleotides: 3. Germline V gene sequence: CDR1 SGHVS, CDR2 FQNEAQ.

V usage is TRBV24-1 and J usage is TRBJ1-5; TRBD1 might be the D (5 bases). The CDR3 is 18 residues long. Germline V gene lookup returns CDR1 KGHDR and CDR2 SFDVKD. Trimming shortened V by 4 bases and J by 0 bases, and 18 bases separated the two germline ends. The CDR3 loop reads CATSEPRGDQYSNQPQHF. CDR3 DNA sequence: TGTGCCACCAGTGAACCCCGAGGGGACCAATATAGCAATCAGCCCCAGCATTTT.

The chain has TRBV9 and TRBJ2-3; 8 bases line up with TRBD2. The CDR3 has 16 residues. Trimming cost V 0 bases and J 5 bases; bases outside gene matches: 8. Germline V gives CDR1 SGDLS, CDR2 YYNGEE. The CDR3 DNA sequence: TGTGCCAGCAGCGTAGGAACTAGCGGAGAGGTAGATACGCAGTATTTT. This encodes CASSVGTSGEVDTQYF.

This chain links TRBV10-3 with TRBJ1-3, with 8 nucleotides matching TRBD1. From germline, CDR1 is ENHRY and CDR2 SYGVKD. The CDR3 contains 14 residues. The V gene end was trimmed by 6 bases and the J gene end by 3 bases; junction bases not matched to a gene: 4. CDR3: CAIRETGGGNTIYF. The CDR3 DNA reads TGTGCCATCAGGGAAACAGGGGGTGGAAACACCATATATTTT.

V gene TRBV5-1 combines with J gene TRBJ1-1; 9 bases match TRBD1. This CDR3 contains 18 residues. Losses at the gene ends were 0 bases for V and 0 bases for J; bases not matched to a gene: 9. Germline lookup yields CDR1 SGHRS and CDR2 YFSETQ. DNA of the CDR3: TGCGCCAGCAGCTTGGCGGGGACAGGGATCGGAATGAACACTGAAGCTTTCTTT. Residues: CASSLAGTGIGMNTEAFF.